This record looks at one T cell receptor beta chain sequence and its context. Its antigen is unidentified. The data belong to a study of blood T cells in healthy people across ages. The second PCR ran about 6 to 12 cycles with a sample-barcoded 5' primer and J-beta primers. From each sample, at least 2.5 million paired-end reads containing CDR3 were obtained. TCRdb analysed the 5' RACE reads with MiXCR anew, one entry per CDR3 protein. The sample contains 1.8 million or so distinct CDR3 sequences, approximately 39% of which appear only once. Germline V gene lookup returns CDR1 GTSNPN and CDR2 SVGIG (reference sequence). Trimming stripped 7 bases from V and 4 bases from J, with 19 bases between. The CDR3 runs to 14 residues. Each sample gave at least 6 million isolated PBMCs. Study-level findings and limits: A roughly linear age-dependent decrease characterized TCR beta diversity per million T cells. More naive CD4+ cells and higher diversity were found in long-lived than in aged donors.

The source material was blood. J is TRBJ2-5 and V is TRBV30, with D possibly being TRBD1 (6 bases). The TCR comes from a human donor in good health. The CDR3 protein is CASNPPQGSETQYF. For the CDR3, the DNA is TGTGCCTCTAACCCCCCACAGGGATCAGAGACCCAGTACTTC.